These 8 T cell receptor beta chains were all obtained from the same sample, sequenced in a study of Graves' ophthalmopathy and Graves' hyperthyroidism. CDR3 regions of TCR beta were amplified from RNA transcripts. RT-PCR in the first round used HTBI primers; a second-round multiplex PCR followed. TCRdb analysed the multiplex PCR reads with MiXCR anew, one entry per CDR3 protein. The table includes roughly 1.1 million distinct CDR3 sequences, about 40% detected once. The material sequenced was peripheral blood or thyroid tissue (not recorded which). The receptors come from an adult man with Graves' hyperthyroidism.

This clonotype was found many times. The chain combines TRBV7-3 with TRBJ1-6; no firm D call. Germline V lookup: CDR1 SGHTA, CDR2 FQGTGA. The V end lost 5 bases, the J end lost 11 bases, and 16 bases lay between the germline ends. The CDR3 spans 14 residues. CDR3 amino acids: CASSLYLEVAPLHF. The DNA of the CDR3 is TGTGCCAGCAGCCTTTATCTGGAAGTCGCACCCCTCCACTTT.

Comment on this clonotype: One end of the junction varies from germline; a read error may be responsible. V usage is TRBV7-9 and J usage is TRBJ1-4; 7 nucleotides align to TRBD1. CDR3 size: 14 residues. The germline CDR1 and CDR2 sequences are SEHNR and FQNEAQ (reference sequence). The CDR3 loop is CTSSPRQGREKLFF. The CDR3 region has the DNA TGTACCAGCAGCCCTCGACAGGGTCGGGAAAAACTGTTTTTT.

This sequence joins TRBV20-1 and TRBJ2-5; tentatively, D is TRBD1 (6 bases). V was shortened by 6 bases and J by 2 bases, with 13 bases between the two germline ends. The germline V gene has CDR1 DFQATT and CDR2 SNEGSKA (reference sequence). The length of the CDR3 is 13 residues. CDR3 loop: CSAARQAQETQYF. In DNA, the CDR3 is TGCAGTGCCGCGAGACAGGCTCAAGAGACCCAGTACTTC.

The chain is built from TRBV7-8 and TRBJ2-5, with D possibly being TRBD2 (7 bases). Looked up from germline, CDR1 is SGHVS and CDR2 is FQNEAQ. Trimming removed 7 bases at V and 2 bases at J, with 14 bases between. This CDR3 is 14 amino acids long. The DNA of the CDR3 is TGTGCCAGCATCGAGGGGGGGGGTCAAGAGACCCAGTACTTC. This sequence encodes CASIEGGGQETQYF. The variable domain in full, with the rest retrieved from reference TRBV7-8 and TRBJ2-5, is GAGVSQSPRYKVAKRGQDVALRCDPISGHVSLFWYQQALGQGPEFLTYFQNEAQLDKSGLPSDRFFAERPEGSVSTLKIQRTQQEDSAVYLCASIEGGGQETQYFGPGTRLLVL.

Written as DNA, the CDR3 is TGTGCCAGCAGTACTCACGGCTATGGCTACACCTTC. It codes for CASSTHGYGYTF. This chain connects TRBV12-3 or TRBV12-4 to TRBJ1-2; unclear D gene. V lost 5 bases and J 4 bases, leaving 8 bases between the germline ends. The CDR3 runs to 12 residues.

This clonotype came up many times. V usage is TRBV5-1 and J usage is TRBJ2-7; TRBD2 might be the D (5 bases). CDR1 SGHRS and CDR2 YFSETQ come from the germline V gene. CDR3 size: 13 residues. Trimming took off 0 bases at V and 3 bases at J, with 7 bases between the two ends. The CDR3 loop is CASSLDGLYEQYF. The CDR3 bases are TGCGCCAGCAGCTTGGATGGACTCTACGAGCAGTACTTC.

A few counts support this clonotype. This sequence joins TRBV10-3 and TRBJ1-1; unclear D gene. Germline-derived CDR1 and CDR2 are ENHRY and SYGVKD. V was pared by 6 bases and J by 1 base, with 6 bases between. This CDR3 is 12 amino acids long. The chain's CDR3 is CAISQRNTEAFF. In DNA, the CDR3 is TGTGCCATCAGCCAGCGGAACACTGAAGCTTTCTTT.

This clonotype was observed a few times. CDR3 sequence: CASSATGTMNTEAFF. The CDR3 region has the DNA TGTGCCAGCAGCGCGACAGGGACAATGAACACTGAAGCTTTCTTT. The chain carries TRBV7-2 and TRBJ1-1; TRBD1 matches 7 bases. Germline trimming cut 5 bases from V and 0 bases from J; bases unmatched to any gene: 6. Germline CDR1 and CDR2: SGHTA and FQGNSA. This CDR3 comprises 15 residues.